The 8 T cell receptor beta chains listed next were all sequenced from one sample in a study of Graves' ophthalmopathy and Graves' hyperthyroidism. Scientists amplified the TCR beta CDR3 regions from RNA transcripts. Investigators did first-round RT-PCR with HTBI primers, then second-round multiplex PCR. TCRdb used MiXCR to reprocess the multiplex PCR reads, holding one entry per CDR3 protein. The sample includes 1 million to 1.3 million distinct CDR3 sequences, about 40% of them seen just once. Sequenced input: peripheral blood or thyroid tissue (not recorded which). All receptors derive from an adult man with Graves' hyperthyroidism.

Only one count was recorded for this clonotype. The chain joins TRBV2 to TRBJ2-5; a weak D match, TRBD1 (6 bases). The better agreement between TRBJ2-7 and the DNA end casts doubt on the J call. Germline loops: CDR1 SNHLY, CDR2 FYNNEI. The CDR3 runs 16 residues. The CDR3 sequence is CASSYSGQGLSYEQYF. CDR3 nucleotides: TGTGCCAGCTCCTATTCGGGTCAGGGGCTCTCCTACGAGCAGTACTTC.

In regard to this clonotype: A read error may explain this, as a much larger clone is one base away. CDR3 amino acids: CSARFGRPMNTEAFF. The CDR3 coding sequence is TGCAGTGCTAGATTCGGCAGGCCGATGAACACTGAAGCTTTCTTT. V is TRBV20-1 and J is TRBJ1-1; D is uncertain. V lost 2 bases, J lost 0 bases, and 13 bases lay in between. This CDR3 has 15 amino acids. Germline values: CDR1 DFQATT, CDR2 SNEGSKA (reference sequence).

Ten or more counts support this clonotype. The chain has TRBV20-1 and TRBJ1-5, with 7 positions matching TRBD1. V gave up 0 bases and J gave up 4 bases; unmatched junction bases: 9. Germline-derived CDR1 and CDR2 are DFQATT and SNEGSKA (reference sequence). The CDR3 extends over 16 amino acids. The CDR3 spells CSARDIRTGSNQPQHF. CDR3 coding DNA: TGCAGTGCTAGAGATATTAGGACAGGTAGTAATCAGCCCCAGCATTTT.

The sample holds many counts of this clonotype. This sequence joins TRBV13 and TRBJ2-7; possibly TRBD1 for D (5 bases). This CDR3 has 13 amino acids. Deletions cut 2 bases from V and 5 bases from J, with 10 bases between. CDR1 and CDR2 from the germline V gene are PRHDT and FYEKMQ (reference sequence). The CDR3 DNA reads as TGTGCCAGCAGCTTAAGCAGGGCCCACGAGCAGTACTTC. Amino acid sequence: CASSLSRAHEQYF.

This clonotype was seen at least ten times. This chain uses TRBV7-9 with TRBJ2-5; weak D call: TRBD2 (5 bases). This CDR3 has 14 amino acids. Germline V gene data show CDR1 as SEHNR and CDR2 as FQNEAQ (reference sequence). V dropped 4 bases and J dropped 4 bases, with 13 bases sitting between them. CDR3 in DNA: TGTGCCAGCAGCTCCGGGATATTGGGAGAGACCCAGTACTTC. It encodes CASSSGILGETQYF.

V usage is TRBV6-5 and J usage is TRBJ1-4; D is uncertain. V shed 3 bases and J shed 4 bases, with 9 bases lying between them. The CDR3 extends over 14 amino acids. Germline CDR1 and CDR2: MNHEY and SVGAGI. CDR3: CASSYTRINEKLFF. In DNA form, the CDR3 reads TGTGCCAGCAGTTATACCAGGATTAATGAAAAACTGTTTTTT.

On this clonotype: Germline is not matched at one junction end, which may reflect a read error. The J gene is TRBJ2-7, the V gene TRBV10-2; 8 nucleotides agree with TRBD1. Germline assignment: CDR1 WSHSY and CDR2 SAAADI. This CDR3 is built from 13 residues. The CDR3: CTSRGQGRHEQYF. Written as DNA, the CDR3 is TGCACCAGCAGAGGACAGGGAAGGCACGAGCAGTACTTC.

In this sample, this clonotype turned up a few times. In DNA, the CDR3 is TGTGCCAGCAGTTACCGGGACACCAGATATTCAGAAGCTTTCTTT. The encoded protein is CASSYRDTRYSEAFF. This chain connects TRBV6-2 or TRBV6-3 to TRBJ1-1; D is perhaps TRBD1 (6 bases). The CDR3 has 15 amino acids. The germline V gene has CDR1 MNHEY and CDR2 SVGEGT. V lost 2 bases, J lost 8 bases, and 18 bases lay in between.